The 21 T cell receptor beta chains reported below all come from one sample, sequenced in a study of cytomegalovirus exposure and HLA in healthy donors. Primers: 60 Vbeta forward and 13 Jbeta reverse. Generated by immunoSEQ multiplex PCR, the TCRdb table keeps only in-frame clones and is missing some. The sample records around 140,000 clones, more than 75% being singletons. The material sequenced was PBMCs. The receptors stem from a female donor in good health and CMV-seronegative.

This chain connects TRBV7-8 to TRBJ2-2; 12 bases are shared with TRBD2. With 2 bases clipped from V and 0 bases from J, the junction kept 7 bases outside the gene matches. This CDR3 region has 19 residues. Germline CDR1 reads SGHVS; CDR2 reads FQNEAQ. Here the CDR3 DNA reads TGTGCCAGCAGCTTACCCTTAGGACTAGCGGGAACGAACACCGGGGAGCTGTTTTTT. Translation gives CASSLPLGLAGTNTGELFF.

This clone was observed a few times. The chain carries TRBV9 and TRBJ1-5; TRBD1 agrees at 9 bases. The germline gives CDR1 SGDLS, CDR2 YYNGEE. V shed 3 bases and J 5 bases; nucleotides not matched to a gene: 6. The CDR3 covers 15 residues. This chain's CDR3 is CASSGGDRVDQPQHF. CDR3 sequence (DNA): TGTGCCAGCAGCGGAGGGGACAGGGTGGATCAGCCCCAGCATTTT. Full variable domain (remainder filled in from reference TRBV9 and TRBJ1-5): DSGVTQTPKHLITATGQRVTLRCSPRSGDLSVYWYQQSLDQGLQFLIQYYNGEERAKGNILERFSAQQFPDLHSELNLSSLELGDSALYFCASSGGDRVDQPQHFGDGTRLSIL.

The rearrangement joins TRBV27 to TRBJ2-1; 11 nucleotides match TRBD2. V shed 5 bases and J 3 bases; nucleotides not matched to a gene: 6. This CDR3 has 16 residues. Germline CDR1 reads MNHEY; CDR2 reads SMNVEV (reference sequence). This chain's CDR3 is CASSRGLAEVYNEQFF. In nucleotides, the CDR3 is TGTGCCAGCAGTAGGGGACTAGCGGAAGTCTACAATGAGCAGTTCTTC.

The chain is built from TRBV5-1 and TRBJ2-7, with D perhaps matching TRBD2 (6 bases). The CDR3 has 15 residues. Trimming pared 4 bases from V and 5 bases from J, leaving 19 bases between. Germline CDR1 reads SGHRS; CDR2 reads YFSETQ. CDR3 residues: CASSPVGGGANEQYF. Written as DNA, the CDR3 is TGCGCCAGCAGCCCCGTGGGGGGTGGGGCCAACGAGCAGTACTTC.

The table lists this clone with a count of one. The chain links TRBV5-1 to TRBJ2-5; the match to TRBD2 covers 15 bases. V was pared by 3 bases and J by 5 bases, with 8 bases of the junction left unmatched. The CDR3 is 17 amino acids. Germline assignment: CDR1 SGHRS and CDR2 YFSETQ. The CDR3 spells CASSSWTSGRAGETQYF. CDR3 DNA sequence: TGCGCCAGCAGCTCCTGGACTAGCGGGAGGGCCGGGGAGACCCAGTACTTC.

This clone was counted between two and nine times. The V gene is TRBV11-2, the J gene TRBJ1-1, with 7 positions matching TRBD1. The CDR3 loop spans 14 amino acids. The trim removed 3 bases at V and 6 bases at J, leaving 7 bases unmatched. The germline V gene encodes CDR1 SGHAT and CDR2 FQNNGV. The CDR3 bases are TGTGCCAGCAGCTTGAGGAGGCAGGGGGCTGAAGCTTTCTTT. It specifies CASSLRRQGAEAFF.

The CDR3 spells CASSIGSGTGIQYF. The CDR3 coding sequence is TGTGCCAGTAGTATCGGTAGCGGGACCGGCATTCAGTACTTC. This chain connects TRBV19 to TRBJ2-4, with 8 bases identical to TRBD2. Germline V gives CDR1 LNHDA, CDR2 SQIVND (reference sequence). Trimming took 3 bases from V and 9 from J; bases not matched to a gene: 7. The CDR3 totals 14 residues.

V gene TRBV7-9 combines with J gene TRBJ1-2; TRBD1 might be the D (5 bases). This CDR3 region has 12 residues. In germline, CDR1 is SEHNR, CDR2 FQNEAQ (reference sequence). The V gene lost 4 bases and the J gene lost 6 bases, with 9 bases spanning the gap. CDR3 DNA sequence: TGTGCCAGCAGCTGGGGGGGGGATGGCTACACCTTC. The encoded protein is CASSWGGDGYTF.

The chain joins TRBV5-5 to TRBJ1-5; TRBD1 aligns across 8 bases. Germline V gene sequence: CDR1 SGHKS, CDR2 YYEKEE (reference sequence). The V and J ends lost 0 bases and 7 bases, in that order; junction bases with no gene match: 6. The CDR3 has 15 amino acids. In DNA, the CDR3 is TGTGCCAGCAGCTTGGACCCAGGGGGCAGGCAGCCCCAGCATTTT. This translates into CASSLDPGGRQPQHF.

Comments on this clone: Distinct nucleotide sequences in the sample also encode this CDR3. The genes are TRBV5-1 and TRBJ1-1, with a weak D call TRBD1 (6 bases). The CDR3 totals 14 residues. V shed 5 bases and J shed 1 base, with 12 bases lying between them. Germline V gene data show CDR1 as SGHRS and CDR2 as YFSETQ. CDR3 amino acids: CASSLDRPNTEAFF. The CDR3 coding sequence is TGCGCCAGCAGTCTAGACAGGCCGAACACTGAAGCTTTCTTT.

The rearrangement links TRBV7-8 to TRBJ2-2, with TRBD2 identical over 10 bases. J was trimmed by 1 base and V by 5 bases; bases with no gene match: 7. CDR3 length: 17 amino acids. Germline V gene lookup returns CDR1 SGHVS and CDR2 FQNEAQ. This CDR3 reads CASSLSSGSQNTGELFF. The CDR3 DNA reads TGTGCCAGCAGCCTTTCTAGCGGGAGCCAGAACACCGGGGAGCTGTTTTTT.

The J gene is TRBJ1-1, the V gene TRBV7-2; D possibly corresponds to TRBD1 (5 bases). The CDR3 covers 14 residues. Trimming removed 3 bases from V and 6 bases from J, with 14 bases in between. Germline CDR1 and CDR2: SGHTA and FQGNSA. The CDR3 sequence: CASSFTGVEAEAFF. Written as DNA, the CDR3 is TGTGCCAGCAGCTTCACGGGGGTAGAGGCTGAAGCTTTCTTT. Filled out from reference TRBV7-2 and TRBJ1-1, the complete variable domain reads GAGVSQSPSNKVTEKGKDVELRCDPISGHTALYWYRQSLGQGLEFLIYFQGNSAPDKSGLPSDRFSAERTGGSVSTLTIQRTQQEDSAVYLCASSFTGVEAEAFFGQGTRLTVV.

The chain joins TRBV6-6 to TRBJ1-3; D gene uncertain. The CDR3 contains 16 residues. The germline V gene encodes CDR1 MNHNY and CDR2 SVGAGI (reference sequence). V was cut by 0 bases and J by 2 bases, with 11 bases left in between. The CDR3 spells CASSYSAAPAGNTIYF. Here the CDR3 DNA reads TGTGCCAGCAGTTACTCGGCGGCTCCGGCTGGAAACACCATATATTTT.

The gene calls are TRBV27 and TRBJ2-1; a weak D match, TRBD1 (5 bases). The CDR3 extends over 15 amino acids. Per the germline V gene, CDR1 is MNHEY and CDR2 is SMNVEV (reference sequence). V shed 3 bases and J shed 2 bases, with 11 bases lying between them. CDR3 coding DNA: TGTGCCAGCAGTTTGGGGCGGAATACCTACAATGAGCAGTTCTTC. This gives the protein CASSLGRNTYNEQFF.

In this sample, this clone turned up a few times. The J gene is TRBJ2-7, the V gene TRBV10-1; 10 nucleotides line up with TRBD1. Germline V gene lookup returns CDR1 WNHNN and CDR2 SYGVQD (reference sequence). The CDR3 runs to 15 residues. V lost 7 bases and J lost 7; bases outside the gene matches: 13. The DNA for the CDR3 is TGCGCCAGCAAGAAACCGGACAGGGGGGAGTCGGAGCAGTACTTC. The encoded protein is CASKKPDRGESEQYF.

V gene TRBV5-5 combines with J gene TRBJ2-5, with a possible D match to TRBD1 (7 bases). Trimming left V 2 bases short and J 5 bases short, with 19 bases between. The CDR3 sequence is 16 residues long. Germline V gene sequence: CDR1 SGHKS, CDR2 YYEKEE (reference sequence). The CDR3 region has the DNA TGTGCCAGCAGCTTCGCCCGGCAGGGGGGTTCGGAGACCCAGTACTTC. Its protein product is CASSFARQGGSETQYF.

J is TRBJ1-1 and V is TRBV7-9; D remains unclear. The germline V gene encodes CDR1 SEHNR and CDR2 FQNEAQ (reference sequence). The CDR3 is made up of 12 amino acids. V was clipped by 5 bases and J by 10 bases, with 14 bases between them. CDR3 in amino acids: CASSRRGTGAFF. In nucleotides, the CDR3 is TGTGCCAGCAGCCGGCGGGGTACGGGAGCTTTCTTT.

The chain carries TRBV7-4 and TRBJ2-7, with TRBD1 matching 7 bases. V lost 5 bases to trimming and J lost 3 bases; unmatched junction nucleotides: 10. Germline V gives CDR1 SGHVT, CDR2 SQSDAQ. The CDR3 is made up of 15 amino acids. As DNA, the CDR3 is TGTGCCAGCAGCGCCCGGGACAGTAGTTACTACGAGCAGTACTTC. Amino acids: CASSARDSSYYEQYF.

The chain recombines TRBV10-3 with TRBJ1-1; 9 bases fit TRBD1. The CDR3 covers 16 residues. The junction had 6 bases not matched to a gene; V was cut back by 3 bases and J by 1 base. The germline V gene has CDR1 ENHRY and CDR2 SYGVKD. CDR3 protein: CAISDRDRVGNTEAFF. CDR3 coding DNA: TGTGCCATCAGTGACCGGGACAGGGTCGGGAACACTGAAGCTTTCTTT.

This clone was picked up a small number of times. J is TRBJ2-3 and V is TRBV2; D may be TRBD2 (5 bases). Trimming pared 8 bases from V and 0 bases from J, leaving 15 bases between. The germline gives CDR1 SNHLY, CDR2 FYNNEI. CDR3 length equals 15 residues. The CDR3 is CASGLYFASTDTQYF. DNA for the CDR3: TGTGCCAGCGGACTCTATTTCGCTAGCACAGATACGCAGTATTTT. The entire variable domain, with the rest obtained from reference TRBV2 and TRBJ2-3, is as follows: EPEVTQTPSHQVTQMGQEVILRCVPISNHLYFYWYRQILGQKVEFLVSFYNNEISEKSEIFDDQFSVERPDGSNFTLKIRSTKLEDSAMYFCASGLYFASTDTQYFGPGTRLTVL.

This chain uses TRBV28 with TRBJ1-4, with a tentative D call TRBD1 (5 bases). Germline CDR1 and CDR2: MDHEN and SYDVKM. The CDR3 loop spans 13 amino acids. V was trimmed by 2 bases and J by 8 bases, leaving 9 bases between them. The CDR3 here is CASSLTGNEKLFF. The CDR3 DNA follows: TGTGCCAGCAGTTTAACAGGAAACGAAAAACTGTTTTTT.